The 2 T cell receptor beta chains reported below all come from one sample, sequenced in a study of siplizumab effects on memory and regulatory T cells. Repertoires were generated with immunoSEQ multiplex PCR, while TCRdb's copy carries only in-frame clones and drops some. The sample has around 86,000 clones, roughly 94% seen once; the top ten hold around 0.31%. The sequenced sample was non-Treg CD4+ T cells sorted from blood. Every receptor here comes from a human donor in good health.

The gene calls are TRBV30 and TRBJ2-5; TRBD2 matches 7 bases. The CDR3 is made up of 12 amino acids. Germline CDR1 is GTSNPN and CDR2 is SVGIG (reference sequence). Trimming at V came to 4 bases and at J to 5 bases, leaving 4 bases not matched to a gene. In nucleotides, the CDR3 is TGTGCCTGGACTGGCGGGAGTGAGACCCAGTACTTC. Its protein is CAWTGGSETQYF.

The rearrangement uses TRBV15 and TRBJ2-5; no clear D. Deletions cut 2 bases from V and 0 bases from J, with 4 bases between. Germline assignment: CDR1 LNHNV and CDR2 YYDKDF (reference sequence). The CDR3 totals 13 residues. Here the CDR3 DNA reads TGTGCCACCAGCAGACGGTACCAAGAGACCCAGTACTTC. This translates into CATSRRYQETQYF.